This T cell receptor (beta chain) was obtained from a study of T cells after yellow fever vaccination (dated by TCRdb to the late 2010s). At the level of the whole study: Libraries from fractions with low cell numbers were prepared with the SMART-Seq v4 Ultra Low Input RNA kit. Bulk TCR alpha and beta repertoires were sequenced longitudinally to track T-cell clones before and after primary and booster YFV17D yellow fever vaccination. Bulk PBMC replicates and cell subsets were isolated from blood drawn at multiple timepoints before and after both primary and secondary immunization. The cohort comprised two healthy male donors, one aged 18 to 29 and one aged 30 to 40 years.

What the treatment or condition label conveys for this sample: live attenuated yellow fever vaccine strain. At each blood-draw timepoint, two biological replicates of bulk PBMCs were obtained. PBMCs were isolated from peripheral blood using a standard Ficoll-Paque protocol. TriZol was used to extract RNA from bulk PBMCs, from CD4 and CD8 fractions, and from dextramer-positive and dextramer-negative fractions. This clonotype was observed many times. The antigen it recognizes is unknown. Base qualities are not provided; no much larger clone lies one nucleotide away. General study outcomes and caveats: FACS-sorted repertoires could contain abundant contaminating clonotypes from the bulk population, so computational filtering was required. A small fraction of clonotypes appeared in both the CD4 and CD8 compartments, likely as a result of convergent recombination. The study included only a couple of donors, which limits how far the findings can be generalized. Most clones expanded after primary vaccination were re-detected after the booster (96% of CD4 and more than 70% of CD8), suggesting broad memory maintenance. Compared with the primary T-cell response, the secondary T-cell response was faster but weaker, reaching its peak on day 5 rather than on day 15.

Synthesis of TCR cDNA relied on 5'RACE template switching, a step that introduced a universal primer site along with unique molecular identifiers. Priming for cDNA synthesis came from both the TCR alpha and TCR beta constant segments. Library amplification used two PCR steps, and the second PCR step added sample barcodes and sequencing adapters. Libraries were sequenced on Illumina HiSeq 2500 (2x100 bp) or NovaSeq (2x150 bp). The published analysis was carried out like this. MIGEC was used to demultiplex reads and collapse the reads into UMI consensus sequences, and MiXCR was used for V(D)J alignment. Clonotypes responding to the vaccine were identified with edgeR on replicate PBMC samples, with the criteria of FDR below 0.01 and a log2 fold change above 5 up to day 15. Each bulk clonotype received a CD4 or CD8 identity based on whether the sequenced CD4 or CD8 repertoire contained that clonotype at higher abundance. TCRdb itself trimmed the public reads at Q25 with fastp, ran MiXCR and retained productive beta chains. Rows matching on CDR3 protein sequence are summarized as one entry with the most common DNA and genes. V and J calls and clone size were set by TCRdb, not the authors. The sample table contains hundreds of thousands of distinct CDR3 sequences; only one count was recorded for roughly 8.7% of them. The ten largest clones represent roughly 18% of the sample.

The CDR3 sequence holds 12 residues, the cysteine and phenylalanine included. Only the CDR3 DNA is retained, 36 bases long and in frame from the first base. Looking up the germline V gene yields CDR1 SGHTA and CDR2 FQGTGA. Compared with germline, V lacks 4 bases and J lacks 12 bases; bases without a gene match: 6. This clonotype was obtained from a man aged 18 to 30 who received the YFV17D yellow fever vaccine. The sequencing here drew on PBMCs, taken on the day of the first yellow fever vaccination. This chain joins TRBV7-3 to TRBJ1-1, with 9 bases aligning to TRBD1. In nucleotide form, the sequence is TGTGCCAGCAGCTCGGGGACAGGGAAAACTTTCTTT. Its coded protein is CASSSGTGKTFF. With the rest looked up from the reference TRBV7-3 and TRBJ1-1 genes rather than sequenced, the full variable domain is GAGVSQTPSNKVTEKGKYVELRCDPISGHTALYWYRQSLGQGPEFLIYFQGTGAADDSGLPNDRFFAVRPEGSVSTLKIQRTERGDSAVYLCASSSGTGKTFFGQGTRLTVV.